Included here is one T cell receptor (beta chain) sequence, with context. A much larger clone is a single base away; this may be a read error. The sample comes from a study of blood T cells in healthy people across ages. Alongside a J-beta primer mix, a sample-barcoded 5' primer served in a second PCR lasting roughly 6 to 12 cycles. Every cDNA molecule carried a tag from a template-switch adaptor bearing 12 random nucleotides. Each single sample gave us at least 3 million CDR3-containing paired-end reads. TCRdb re-called the 5' RACE reads through MiXCR, storing one row per CDR3 protein. The repertoire consists of around 870,000 distinct CDR3 sequences, with more than 25% occurring once and the leading ten covering around a sixth. Approximately 9.6 milliliters of peripheral blood were drawn from each donor into EDTA-treated tubes. The origin of this receptor is a woman older than 75 in good health. The sample comprised blood.

This CDR3 reads CASSSQWVGCGGYTF. The DNA for the CDR3 is TGTGCCAGCAGTTCGCAATGGGTGGGATGCGGAGGCTACACCTTC. The genes are TRBV6-5 and TRBJ1-2; D gene unclear. V was shortened by 4 bases and J by 8 bases, with 20 bases between the two germline ends. The CDR3 loop spans 15 amino acids. In germline, CDR1 is MNHEY, CDR2 SVGAGI.